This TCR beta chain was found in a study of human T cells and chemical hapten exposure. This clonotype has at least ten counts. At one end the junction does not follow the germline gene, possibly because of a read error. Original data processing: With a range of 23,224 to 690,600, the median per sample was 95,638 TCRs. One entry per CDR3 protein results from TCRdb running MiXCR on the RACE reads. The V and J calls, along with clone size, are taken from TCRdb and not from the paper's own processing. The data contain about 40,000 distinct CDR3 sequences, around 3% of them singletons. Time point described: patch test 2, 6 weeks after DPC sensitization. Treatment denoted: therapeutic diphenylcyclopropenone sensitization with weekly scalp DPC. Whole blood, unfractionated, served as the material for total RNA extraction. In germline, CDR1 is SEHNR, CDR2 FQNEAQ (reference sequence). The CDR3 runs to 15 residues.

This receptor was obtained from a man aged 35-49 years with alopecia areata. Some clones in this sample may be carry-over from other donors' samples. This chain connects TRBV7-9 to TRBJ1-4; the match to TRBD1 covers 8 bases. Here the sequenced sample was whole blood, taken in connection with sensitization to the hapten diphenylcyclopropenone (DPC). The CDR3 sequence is CASSLAGQGLQKLFF. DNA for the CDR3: TGTGCCAGCAGCCTAGCTGGACAGGGATTACAAAAACTGTTTTTT.